These 28 T cell receptor beta chains share one sample of origin, sequenced in a study of blood T cell repertoires in COVID-19 (dated by TCRdb to between 2020 and 2021). The library was built by means of the immunoSEQ multiplex PCR assay. TCRdb limited this immuneACCESS table to in-frame rearrangements with V and J called. A share of clones is missing; checked studies link under half to unresolved V genes, and the rest is unexplained. This sample holds fewer than 400,000 clones; about 85% were observed only once. Roughly 3.9% of the sample goes to the ten largest clones. Specimen: peripheral blood. These receptors were obtained from a woman between 18 and 29 years old with acute or convalescent COVID-19.

The gene calls are TRBV5-1 and TRBJ1-1; 7 bases fit TRBD1. CDR3 size: 14 residues. V dropped 5 bases and J dropped 1; count of bases not matched to a gene: 5. The germline CDR1 and CDR2 sequences are SGHRS and YFSETQ. CDR3 sequence: CASRSGTENTEAFF. DNA for the CDR3: TGCGCCAGCAGGTCCGGGACAGAGAACACTGAAGCTTTCTTT.

The chain has TRBV2 and TRBJ2-5; no clear D gene. Germline loops: CDR1 SNHLY, CDR2 FYNNEI. The germline V and J ends were trimmed by 5 bases and 6 bases, with 10 bases remaining between them. The CDR3 sequence is 12 residues long. CDR3 DNA: TGTGCCAGCAGTCGAGCTTCTCAGACCCAGTACTTC. Residues: CASSRASQTQYF.

This clone showed up just once. The V and J genes are TRBV5-1 and TRBJ2-5, with D tentatively TRBD1 (6 bases). V lost 4 bases and J lost 5, with 18 bases in between. Germline V gene lookup returns CDR1 SGHRS and CDR2 YFSETQ. The CDR3 is 15 residues long. The CDR3 DNA reads TGCGCCAGCAGCAAAACCCCAGCTCAGGGGGAGACCCAGTACTTC. Its translation is CASSKTPAQGETQYF.

V gene TRBV4-2 combines with J gene TRBJ1-1; 7 positions match TRBD1. Trimming took 4 bases from V and 4 from J; bases not matched to a gene: 18. This CDR3 comprises 18 residues. Germline V gene sequence: CDR1 LGHNA, CDR2 YNFKEQ. Here the CDR3 reads CASSPLTAVDRISTEAFF. The CDR3 nucleotides are TGTGCCAGCAGCCCCCTCACGGCCGTGGACAGGATTTCCACTGAAGCTTTCTTT.

The chain is built from TRBV29-1 and TRBJ1-2; 8 bases are shared with TRBD1. Per germline, CDR1 SQVTM and CDR2 ANQGSEA. After removal of 7 bases from V and 3 bases from J, the junction contained 10 bases not matched to a gene. The CDR3 sequence is 14 residues long. The CDR3 loop reads CSATTGESYYGYTF. The DNA of the CDR3 is TGCAGCGCTACGACAGGGGAATCGTACTATGGCTACACCTTC. The full variable domain, with the rest looked up from reference TRBV29-1 and TRBJ1-2, is SAVISQKPSRDICQRGTSLTIQCQVDSQVTMMFWYRQQPGQSLTLIATANQGSEATYESGFVIDKFPISRPNLTFSTLTVSNMSPEDSSIYLCSATTGESYYGYTFGSGTRLTVV.

This sequence joins TRBV10-3 and TRBJ2-7, with D possibly matching TRBD1 (6 bases). The germline V and J ends were trimmed by 7 bases and 2 bases, with 18 bases remaining between them. Looked up from germline, CDR1 is ENHRY and CDR2 is SYGVKD. There are 15 residues in the CDR3. The CDR3 DNA reads TGTGCCATCATAAATGAGGACAGCCCTACCTACGAGCAGTACTTC. It encodes CAIINEDSPTYEQYF.

The chain joins TRBV11-3 to TRBJ2-1, with D perhaps matching TRBD2 (6 bases). The CDR3 contains 15 residues. Germline V gene sequence: CDR1 SGHNT, CDR2 YENEEA. V gave up 6 bases and J gave up 3 bases, with 15 bases separating them. Here the CDR3 DNA reads TGTGCCAGCAGTCCCGGCCGGGGGATCTACAATGAGCAGTTCTTC. The encoded protein is CASSPGRGIYNEQFF.

The chain is built from TRBV29-1 and TRBJ2-3; 13 positions match TRBD2. CDR3 length equals 15 residues. CDR1 is SQVTM, CDR2 ANQGSEA, per germline. The J segment lost 3 bases and the V segment lost 3 bases, leaving 3 bases of the junction unmatched. CDR3 residues: CSVEGLAGRTDTQYF. CDR3 coding DNA: TGCAGCGTTGAGGGACTAGCGGGGCGAACAGATACGCAGTATTTT.

The chain has TRBV15 and TRBJ2-3, with TRBD2 matching over 9 bases. Germline CDR1 LNHNV, CDR2 YYDKDF (reference sequence). This CDR3 region has 16 residues. Trimming took 2 bases from V and 1 from J; bases not matched to a gene: 4. The chain's CDR3 is CATSRNSGGRTDTQYF. The CDR3 DNA reads as TGTGCCACCAGCAGAAATAGCGGGGGACGCACAGATACGCAGTATTTT.

The chain combines TRBV18 with TRBJ1-1; 10 bases are shared with TRBD1. Trimming at V came to 6 bases and at J to 5 bases, leaving 9 bases not matched to a gene. Germline values: CDR1 KGHSH, CDR2 LQKENI. This CDR3 contains 15 residues. CDR3 nucleotide sequence: TGTGCCAGCTCCCCGAGACAGGGGGCAGGTACTGAAGCTTTCTTT. It yields the protein CASSPRQGAGTEAFF.

The V and J genes are TRBV9 and TRBJ1-2; 7 bases fit TRBD1. Germline CDR1 is SGDLS and CDR2 is YYNGEE. This CDR3 contains 15 residues. The J segment lost 8 bases and the V segment lost 1 base, leaving 11 bases of the junction unmatched. Written as DNA, the CDR3 is TGTGCCAGCAGCGTAACGATAACAGGGGCTAACGGCTACACCTTC. Translated, it gives CASSVTITGANGYTF.

This rearrangement joins TRBV19 to TRBJ2-5; tentative D call: TRBD2 (5 bases). The CDR3 loop spans 13 amino acids. Trimming shortened V by 5 bases and J by 7 bases, and 14 bases separated the two germline ends. Germline V gene sequence: CDR1 LNHDA, CDR2 SQIVND (reference sequence). The DNA for the CDR3 is TGTGCCAGTAGTCAGAGCGGCTCGGGGACCCAGTACTTC. It is translated as CASSQSGSGTQYF.

The rearrangement uses TRBV28 and TRBJ2-1, with a possible D match to TRBD2 (6 bases). Germline V gene sequence: CDR1 MDHEN, CDR2 SYDVKM. V lost 5 bases and J 7 bases, leaving 24 bases between the germline ends. The CDR3 totals 17 residues. The CDR3 DNA reads as TGTGCCAGCAGTCCCACCTCGGCCGGGAGTTTTGTAAATGAGCAGTTCTTC. It codes for CASSPTSAGSFVNEQFF.

The V call is TRBV10-1, the J call TRBJ1-1, with D unresolved. The CDR3 totals 13 residues. V was trimmed by 6 bases and J by 1 base, leaving 9 bases between them. Germline lookup yields CDR1 WNHNN and CDR2 SYGVQD (reference sequence). CDR3 region: CASREERNTEAFF. DNA of the CDR3: TGCGCCAGCAGGGAGGAGAGGAACACTGAAGCTTTCTTT.

The chain joins TRBV7-9 to TRBJ1-4; 10 bases are shared with TRBD1. CDR3 size: 15 residues. CDR1 and CDR2 (germline): SEHNR, FQNEAQ (reference sequence). V dropped 4 bases and J dropped 6; count of bases not matched to a gene: 5. This CDR3 reads CASSYKGTGDEKLFF. Here the CDR3 DNA reads TGTGCCAGCAGCTACAAAGGGACAGGGGATGAAAAACTGTTTTTT.

The table lists this clone with a few counts. The V and J genes are TRBV12-3 or TRBV12-4 and TRBJ1-1; D remains unclear. This CDR3 has 11 amino acids. Trimming shortened V by 8 bases and J by 4 bases, and 8 bases separated the two germline ends. CDR3 DNA sequence: TGTGCCAGCGCTTTCGGCACTGAAGCTTTCTTT. Residues: CASAFGTEAFF.

The rearrangement joins TRBV30 to TRBJ1-2; TRBD1 is a possible D gene (5 bases). Germline V gene data show CDR1 as GTSNPN and CDR2 as SVGIG (reference sequence). V was cut by 4 bases and J by 8 bases, with 14 bases left in between. The CDR3 sequence is 12 residues long. This CDR3 reads CAWTPSGGGYTF. The CDR3 DNA reads as TGTGCCTGGACTCCCTCCGGGGGGGGCTACACCTTC.

This rearrangement joins TRBV7-6 to TRBJ1-3; no clear D. The germline V gene has CDR1 SGHVS and CDR2 FNYEAQ. With 5 bases removed from V and 0 bases from J, the gap between germline ends came to 14 bases. This CDR3 has 16 amino acids. The CDR3 DNA follows: TGTGCCAGCAGCCCCGGCGGGGTCGGCTCTGGAAACACCATATATTTT. Amino acids: CASSPGGVGSGNTIYF.

The J gene is TRBJ1-3, the V gene TRBV15; 8 nucleotides agree with TRBD1. V lost 5 bases and J lost 3; bases outside the gene matches: 12. Germline V gene lookup returns CDR1 LNHNV and CDR2 YYDKDF (reference sequence). This CDR3 has 17 residues. The CDR3 loop reads CATSRQGTGTFGNTIYF. CDR3 nucleotide sequence: TGTGCCACCAGCCGGCAGGGGACAGGAACTTTTGGAAACACCATATATTTT.

This chain uses TRBV6-2 or TRBV6-3 with TRBJ2-3; 13 nucleotides align to TRBD2. V was pared by 5 bases and J by 3 bases, with 14 bases of the junction left unmatched. Germline V CDR1 and CDR2: MNHEY, SVGEGT. The CDR3 contains 19 residues. CDR3 DNA: TGTGCCAGCAGTGCCACTCCGGGACTAGCGGGGTCGGGTACAGATACGCAGTATTTT. Amino acids: CASSATPGLAGSGTDTQYF.

This clone was observed once. The chain combines TRBV5-6 with TRBJ2-7, with 13 nucleotides matching TRBD2. Per the germline V gene, CDR1 is SGHDT and CDR2 is YYEEEE. Trimming cost V 4 bases and J 1 base; bases outside gene matches: 5. This CDR3 has 16 amino acids. CDR3 DNA: TGTGCCAGCAGCCCCGGACTAGCGGGAGCGTCCTACGAGCAGTACTTC. Its translation: CASSPGLAGASYEQYF.

This clone was detected only a few times. The chain has TRBV4-1 and TRBJ2-1, with 9 bases that match TRBD2. The CDR3 runs to 17 residues. V shed 3 bases, J shed 5 bases, and the junction held 11 bases outside the gene matches. Germline V CDR1 and CDR2: MGHRA, YSYEKL. The CDR3 loop is CASSQLGLARSNNEQFF. CDR3 nucleotide sequence: TGCGCCAGCAGCCAGCTTGGACTAGCGAGATCCAACAATGAGCAGTTCTTC.

V gene TRBV19 combines with J gene TRBJ1-5, with a possible D match to TRBD1 (6 bases). In germline, CDR1 is LNHDA, CDR2 SQIVND (reference sequence). V gave up 10 bases and J gave up 7 bases, with 17 bases separating them. The CDR3 length is 13 residues. CDR3 nucleotide sequence: TGTGCCACTAAGGGGGAGGGTGACCAGCCCCAGCATTTT. This translates into CATKGEGDQPQHF.

This chain uses TRBV27 with TRBJ2-2; D possibly corresponds to TRBD1 (5 bases). CDR3 size: 15 residues. The germline CDR1 and CDR2 sequences are MNHEY and SMNVEV (reference sequence). V lost 6 bases and J lost 7, with 18 bases in between. The CDR3: CASRDSIQVNGELFF. In DNA form, the CDR3 reads TGTGCCAGCAGGGATTCTATACAGGTGAACGGGGAGCTGTTTTTT.

The rearrangement uses TRBV27 and TRBJ1-4, with TRBD1 identical over 7 bases. V was clipped by 5 bases and J by 4 bases; unmatched bases: 4. CDR3 length: 14 amino acids. Germline values: CDR1 MNHEY, CDR2 SMNVEV (reference sequence). The CDR3 region is CASSRDSLNEKLFF. The CDR3 nucleotides are TGTGCCAGCAGTCGGGACAGCCTTAATGAAAAACTGTTTTTT.

The chain is built from TRBV6-6 and TRBJ1-1; D is undetermined. The CDR3 is 14 residues long. The germline V and J ends were trimmed by 2 bases and 0 bases, with 7 bases remaining between them. The germline V gene encodes CDR1 MNHNY and CDR2 SVGAGI (reference sequence). The DNA for the CDR3 is TGTGCCAGCAGTTACAGGACTTTGAACACTGAAGCTTTCTTT. Translated: CASSYRTLNTEAFF.

V usage is TRBV5-8 and J usage is TRBJ1-1, with 7 bases aligning to TRBD1. The germline CDR1 and CDR2 sequences are SGHTS and YDEGEE. The CDR3 totals 13 residues. The ends lost 5 bases at V and 4 bases at J; junction bases unmatched: 5. CDR3 loop: CASRTGMSTEAFF. The CDR3 DNA follows: TGTGCCAGCAGGACAGGGATGAGCACTGAAGCTTTCTTT.

This clone was seen only once. The chain uses TRBV27 and TRBJ2-3, with TRBD1 matching 10 bases. Germline trimming cut 5 bases from V and 1 base from J; bases unmatched to any gene: 6. This CDR3 has 16 amino acids. CDR1 and CDR2 (germline): MNHEY, SMNVEV (reference sequence). The CDR3 is CASSIRQGARTDTQYF. CDR3 nucleotides: TGTGCCAGCAGTATCCGACAGGGGGCTCGCACAGATACGCAGTATTTT.